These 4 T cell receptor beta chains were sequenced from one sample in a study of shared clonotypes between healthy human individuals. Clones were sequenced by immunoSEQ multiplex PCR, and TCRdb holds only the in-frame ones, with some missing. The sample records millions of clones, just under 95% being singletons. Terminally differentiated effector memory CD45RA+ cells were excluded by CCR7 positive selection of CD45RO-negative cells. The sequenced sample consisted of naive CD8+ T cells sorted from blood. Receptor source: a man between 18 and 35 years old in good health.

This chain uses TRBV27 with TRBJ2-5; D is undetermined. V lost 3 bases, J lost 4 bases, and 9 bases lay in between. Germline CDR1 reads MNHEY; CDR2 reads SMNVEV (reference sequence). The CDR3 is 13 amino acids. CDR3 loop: CASSFGRRETQYF. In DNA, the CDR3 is TGTGCCAGCAGTTTTGGGCGAAGAGAGACCCAGTACTTC.

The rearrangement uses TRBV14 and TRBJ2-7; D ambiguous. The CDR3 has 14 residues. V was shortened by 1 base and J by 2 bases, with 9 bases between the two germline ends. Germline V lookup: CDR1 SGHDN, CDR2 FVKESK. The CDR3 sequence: CASSQVGKPYEQYF. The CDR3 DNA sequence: TGTGCCAGCAGCCAAGTGGGCAAACCCTACGAGCAGTACTTC.

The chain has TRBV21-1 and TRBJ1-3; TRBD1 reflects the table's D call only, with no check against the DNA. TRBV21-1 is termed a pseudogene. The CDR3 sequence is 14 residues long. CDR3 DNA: TGTGCCAGCAGCTCACCAGGGTCTGGAAACACCATATATTTT. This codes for CASSSPGSGNTIYF.

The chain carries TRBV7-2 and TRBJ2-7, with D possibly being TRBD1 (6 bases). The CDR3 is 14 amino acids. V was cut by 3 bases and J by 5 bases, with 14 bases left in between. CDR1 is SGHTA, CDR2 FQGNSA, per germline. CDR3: CASSFGAGVDEQYF. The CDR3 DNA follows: TGTGCCAGCAGCTTTGGGGCAGGGGTAGACGAGCAGTACTTC.